The rows below give T cell receptor beta chains drawn from one sample of a study of T cell responses to AZD1222 COVID-19 vaccine. Sequencing was performed with immunoSEQ multiplex PCR; in TCRdb, only in-frame clones are kept and a portion is missing. The table has some 110,000 clones, over 90% seen once. The sample consisted of peripheral blood, taken on day 0 of AZD1222 vaccination. These receptors all stem from an adult in good health. Both conserved end residues are part of each CDR3. The order of the fields is CDR3 length, J gene, clone size, V gene, D gene, CDR3 DNA, CDR3 protein. The D gene is left open where the match is weak. Clone size, where shown, is once, few, many, or a class for clones that have expanded.

16 TRBJ2-1 - TRBV7-9 TRBD2 TGTGCCAGCAGCCCTCAAGCGGGAGCCTCCTACAATGAGCAGTTCTTC CASSPQAGASYNEQFF
17 TRBJ1-2 - TRBV28 TRBD1 TGTGCCAGCAGTTTAGGGGGGACAGGGAGTTCTACGGATGGCTACACCTTC CASSLGGTGSSTDGYTF
13 TRBJ2-3 - TRBV11-3 - TGTGCCGTTCAGTGGGCGGCCCCGGATACGCAGTATTTT CAVQWAAPDTQYF
16 TRBJ2-2 - TRBV4-2 TRBD2 TGTGCCAGCAGCCAAGGATGGAAAGCGGGATCTGGGGAGCTGTTTTTT CASSQGWKAGSGELFF
14 TRBJ2-7 - TRBV15 - TGTGCCACCAGCAGAGTTGGGGATTTCCACGAGCAGTACTTC CATSRVGDFHEQYF
13 TRBJ2-7 - TRBV10-3 - TGTGCCATCAGGGGCGAAGGGACCTACGAGCAGTACTTC CAIRGEGTYEQYF
13 TRBJ1-5 - TRBV4-3 - TGCGCCAGCAGCCAAGACAGGGGACAGCCCCAGCATTTT CASSQDRGQPQHF
12 TRBJ1-2 - TRBV12-3/TRBV12-4 - TGTGCCAGCAGTTTGGGTATCTATGGCTACACCTTC CASSLGIYGYTF
13 TRBJ2-7 - TRBV5-6 TRBD2 TGTGCCAGCGAACTAGCGGGATCCGTTAAGCAGTACTTC CASELAGSVKQYF
12 TRBJ2-7 - TRBV11-3 - TGTGCCAGCAGCTCCATAGTGTACGAGCAGTACTTC CASSSIVYEQYF
14 TRBJ1-2 - TRBV6-5 TRBD1 TGTGCCAGCAGGTACACAGGGGGCAAGGGCGGCTACACCTTC CASRYTGGKGGYTF
16 TRBJ2-1 - TRBV28 TRBD2 TGTGCCAGCAGTTTTCGGCTAGCGGACTCCTACAATGAGCAGTTCTTC CASSFRLADSYNEQFF
19 TRBJ2-3 once TRBV6-2/TRBV6-3 TRBD2 TGTGCCAGCAGTTACCAGCAAGGGACTAGCGGGAGAGACACAGATACGCAGTATTTT CASSYQQGTSGRDTDTQYF
15 TRBJ1-1 - TRBV6-5 - TGTGCCAGCAGTTCCCCTAGATCGGGGAACACTGAAGCTTTCTTT CASSSPRSGNTEAFF
16 TRBJ2-5 - TRBV5-5 - TGTGCCAGCAGCTTCCTGGGCACAATCTTGGAAGAGACCCAGTACTTC CASSFLGTILEETQYF
12 TRBJ1-4 - TRBV2 - TGTGCCAGCGCCAGCCTAAATGAAAAACTGTTTTTT CASASLNEKLFF
15 TRBJ1-4 - TRBV5-6 TRBD1 TGTGCCAGCAGCGAACCTACAGGGGAGGATGAAAAACTGTTTTTT CASSEPTGEDEKLFF
17 TRBJ1-5 - TRBV7-9 TRBD1 TGTGCCAGCAGCCTTGGGGTGGACAGGGGGCGCGGTCAGCCCCAGCATTTT CASSLGVDRGRGQPQHF
15 TRBJ2-3 - TRBV29-1 - TGCAGCGTTGAAGATATCCATTCCCTCACAGATACGCAGTATTTT CSVEDIHSLTDTQYF
13 TRBJ1-6 - TRBV2 - TGTGCCAGCGGACGGTCCTATAATTCACCCCTCCACTTT CASGRSYNSPLHF
14 TRBJ2-3 - TRBV10-1 - TGCGCCAGCAGCCGGACTTCCAGCACAGATACGCAGTATTTT CASSRTSSTDTQYF
16 TRBJ1-1 - TRBV9 - TGTGCCAGCAGCGTAACCCCCCCGCAGGGGAACACTGAAGCTTTCTTT CASSVTPPQGNTEAFF
15 TRBJ2-7 once TRBV4-2 - TGTGCCAGCAGCCAAGTTGGCCAGGGGAAGAGCGAGCAGTACTTC CASSQVGQGKSEQYF
15 TRBJ2-1 - TRBV9 - TGTGCCAGCAGCGTAGAACCGAAACGATACAATGAGCAGTTCTTC CASSVEPKRYNEQFF
15 TRBJ1-4 - TRBV19 - TGTGCCAGTAGTATAGAGGGGTCAACTAATGAAAAACTGTTTTTT CASSIEGSTNEKLFF
14 TRBJ2-5 - TRBV28 - TGTGCCAGCAGAAGTAGCACGTACCAAGAGACCCAGTACTTC CASRSSTYQETQYF
16 TRBJ1-5 - TRBV25-1 - TGTGCCAGCAGTTGGCTCCGACGGAGAATGAGGCAGCCCCAGCATTTT CASSWLRRRMRQPQHF
16 TRBJ2-3 - TRBV11-3 TRBD2 TGTGCCAGCAGCGCCGGACTAGCGCAAAACACAGATACGCAGTATTTT CASSAGLAQNTDTQYF
14 TRBJ2-7 - TRBV6-5 TRBD2 TGTGCCAGCACCCGACTAGCGGGAGTTAACGAGCAGTACTTC CASTRLAGVNEQYF
15 TRBJ2-7 - TRBV19 - TGTGCCAGTAGTATATCAGGGGAGTCCCCCTACGAGCAGTACTTC CASSISGESPYEQYF
15 TRBJ2-3 - TRBV9 TRBD2 TGTGCCAGCAGTAGGTGGGAGGGCCTCGGAGATACGCAGTATTTT CASSRWEGLGDTQYF
15 TRBJ2-2 - TRBV28 - TGTGCCAGCAGTCAACTCAACCCGAACACCGGGGAGCTGTTTTTT CASSQLNPNTGELFF
15 TRBJ2-5 - TRBV11-1 - TGTGCCAGCAGCTCTTCCGGGCAAGTCCAAGAGACCCAGTACTTC CASSSSGQVQETQYF
15 TRBJ2-7 - TRBV14 TRBD2 TGTGCCAGCAGCCCTACGGGAGGGCCATCCTACGAGCAGTACTTC CASSPTGGPSYEQYF
15 TRBJ2-5 - TRBV5-4 - TGTGCCAGCAGCGATCAACGCTCACCTCAAGAGACCCAGTACTTC CASSDQRSPQETQYF
13 TRBJ2-5 - TRBV10-3 - TGTGCCATCAGTGGGGATAGGGGGGAGACCCAGTACTTC CAISGDRGETQYF
15 TRBJ2-7 - TRBV5-6 TRBD2 TGTGCCAGCAGCCCTACGGGAGCGGGAGTCTACGAGCAGTACTTC CASSPTGAGVYEQYF
16 TRBJ2-1 - TRBV5-1 TRBD1 TGCGCCAGCAGCTTGGTGAACGGACAGGGGAGCGATGAGCAGTTCTTC CASSLVNGQGSDEQFF
13 TRBJ2-7 few TRBV27 - TGTGCCAGCAGTTTATATCTCCGAGGGGCCCAGTACTTC CASSLYLRGAQYF
14 TRBJ2-2 few TRBV6-4 TRBD1 TGTGCCAGCAGTGACGGACAGGGGGCCGGGGAGCTGTTTTTT CASSDGQGAGELFF
15 TRBJ2-2 - TRBV7-2 - TGTGCCAGCAGCTTAGCGCGATCTGGCACCGGGGAGCTGTTTTTT CASSLARSGTGELFF
13 TRBJ2-5 - TRBV29-1 TRBD2 TGCAGCGGGACTAGCGGGAGCCGAGAGACCCAGTACTTC CSGTSGSRETQYF
16 TRBJ2-3 - TRBV5-1 - TGCGCCAGCAGCTTGGGTTCGCTAGCCTTGGTAGATACGCAGTATTTT CASSLGSLALVDTQYF
17 TRBJ2-1 - TRBV10-3 - TGTGCCATCAGTGCGGTCACCCCGAGAAGCTCCTACAATGAGCAGTTCTTC CAISAVTPRSSYNEQFF
15 TRBJ2-7 - TRBV4-1 - TGCGCCAGCAGCCAAGATCGGGGGCTGGAGAACGAGCAGTACTTC CASSQDRGLENEQYF
16 TRBJ2-6 - TRBV5-8 - TGTGCCAGCAGCACCTCGGCCTCCCGCGGGGCCAACGTCCTGACTTTC CASSTSASRGANVLTF
14 TRBJ2-7 - TRBV9 - TGTGCCAGCGCCGGGAGTGGGATTCGTGACGAGCAGTACTTC CASAGSGIRDEQYF
16 TRBJ2-2 - TRBV10-2 - TGCGCCAGCGCGGGCCACACCTCAGCGAACACCGGGGAGCTGTTTTTT CASAGHTSANTGELFF
15 TRBJ1-4 - TRBV28 - TGTGCCAGCAGTCCCCCCGGAGGGGCGGACGAAAAACTGTTTTTT CASSPPGGADEKLFF
13 TRBJ1-1 - TRBV7-8 - TGTGCCAGCAGCTTACGTCCGCGGCTAGAAGCTTTCTTT CASSLRPRLEAFF
16 TRBJ1-1 - TRBV29-1 - TGCAGCGTTGGAGACTGGGGCGAAGGGATGAACACTGAAGCTTTCTTT CSVGDWGEGMNTEAFF
19 TRBJ2-2 few TRBV21-1 - TGTGCCAGCAGCCTCTCCCAAATCGAGAAACTAGCGAATACCGGGGAGCTGTTTTTT CASSLSQIEKLANTGELFF